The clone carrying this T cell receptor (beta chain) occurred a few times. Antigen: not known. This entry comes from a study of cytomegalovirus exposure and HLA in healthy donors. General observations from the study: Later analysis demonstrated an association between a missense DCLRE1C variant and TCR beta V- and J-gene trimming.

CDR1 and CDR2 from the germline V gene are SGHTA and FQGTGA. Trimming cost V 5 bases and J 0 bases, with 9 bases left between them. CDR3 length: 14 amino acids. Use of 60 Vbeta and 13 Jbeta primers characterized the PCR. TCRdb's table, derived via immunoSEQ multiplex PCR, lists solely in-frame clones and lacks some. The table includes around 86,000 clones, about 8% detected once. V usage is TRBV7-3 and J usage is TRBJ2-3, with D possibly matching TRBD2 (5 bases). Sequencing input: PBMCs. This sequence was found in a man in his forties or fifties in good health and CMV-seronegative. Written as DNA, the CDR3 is TGTGCCAGCAGCACAGCGGATAGCACAGATACGCAGTATTTT. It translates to CASSTADSTDTQYF.